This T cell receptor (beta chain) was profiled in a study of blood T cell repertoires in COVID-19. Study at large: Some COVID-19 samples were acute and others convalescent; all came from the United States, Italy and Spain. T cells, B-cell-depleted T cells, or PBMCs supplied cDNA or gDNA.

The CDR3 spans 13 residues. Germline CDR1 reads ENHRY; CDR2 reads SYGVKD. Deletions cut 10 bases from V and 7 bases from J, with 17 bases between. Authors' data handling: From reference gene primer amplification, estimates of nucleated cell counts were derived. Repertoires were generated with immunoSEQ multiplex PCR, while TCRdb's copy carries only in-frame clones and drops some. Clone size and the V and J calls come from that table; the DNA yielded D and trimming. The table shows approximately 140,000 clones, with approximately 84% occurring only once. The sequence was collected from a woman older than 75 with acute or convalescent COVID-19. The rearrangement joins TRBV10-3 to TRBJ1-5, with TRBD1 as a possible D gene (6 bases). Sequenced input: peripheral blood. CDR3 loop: CATTAGVEQPQHF. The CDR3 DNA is TGTGCCACGACTGCAGGGGTTGAGCAGCCCCAGCATTTT.